The 32 T cell receptor beta chains below all came from one sample that was sequenced in a study of cytomegalovirus exposure and HLA in healthy donors. The PCR made use of 60 Vbeta and 13 Jbeta primers. Repertoires were generated with immunoSEQ multiplex PCR, while TCRdb's copy carries only in-frame clones and drops some. The top ten clones hold about 2.3% of a sample with around 100,000 clones, about 7.6% of them seen once. The specimen was PBMCs. The receptors stem from a man aged 45-65 years in good health and CMV-seronegative.

The rearrangement links TRBV18 to TRBJ1-1, with 11 bases lining up with TRBD1. In germline, CDR1 is KGHSH, CDR2 LQKENI. V lost 4 bases and J lost 4; bases outside the gene matches: 5. The length of the CDR3 is 15 residues. The CDR3 spells CASSLRTGGFTEAFF. CDR3 bases: TGTGCCAGCTCACTTCGGACAGGGGGCTTCACTGAAGCTTTCTTT.

This clone has a handful of counts. V usage is TRBV6-1 and J usage is TRBJ1-6, with D perhaps matching TRBD1 (6 bases). CDR1 is MNHNS and CDR2 is SASEGT in the germline V gene. This CDR3 comprises 14 residues. Trimming took 10 bases from V and 7 from J, leaving 17 bases between them. For the CDR3, the DNA is TGTGCCACCCCACCTCCCAGGGGAAATTCACCCCTCCACTTT. It translates to CATPPPRGNSPLHF.

In this sample, this clone turned up a few times. This chain links TRBV7-3 with TRBJ2-3; 10 bases fit TRBD1. The CDR3 length is 15 residues. V shed 5 bases, J shed 1 base, and the junction held 3 bases outside the gene matches. Germline V gene lookup returns CDR1 SGHTA and CDR2 FQGTGA. The CDR3 DNA reads as TGTGCCAGCAGCCCAGGACAGGGGGGCACAGATACGCAGTATTTT. Its translation is CASSPGQGGTDTQYF.

The chain recombines TRBV7-2 with TRBJ1-2, with 9 bases matching TRBD1. The CDR3 covers 14 residues. CDR1 is SGHTA and CDR2 is FQGNSA in the germline V gene. V was clipped by 5 bases and J by 6 bases; unmatched bases: 7. CDR3 in amino acids: CASSRDTGGDGYTF. Written as DNA, the CDR3 is TGTGCCAGCAGCCGAGATACAGGGGGCGATGGCTACACCTTC.

The chain employs TRBV6-6 and TRBJ2-3; 8 positions match TRBD2. The CDR3 sequence is 14 residues long. With 8 bases clipped from V and 4 bases from J, the junction kept 8 bases outside the gene matches. Looked up from germline, CDR1 is MNHNY and CDR2 is SVGAGI (reference sequence). CDR3 in amino acids: CASSPSGRSDTQYF. The CDR3 bases are TGTGCCAGCTCACCTAGCGGGCGGTCAGATACGCAGTATTTT.

The chain carries TRBV7-9 and TRBJ1-1, with D tentatively TRBD1 (6 bases). The length of the CDR3 is 13 residues. From germline, CDR1 is SEHNR and CDR2 FQNEAQ (reference sequence). The V end was cut by 5 bases, the J end by 1 base, with 8 bases between. The CDR3 here is CASSQTGNTEAFF. In DNA form, the CDR3 reads TGTGCCAGCAGCCAGACAGGGAACACTGAAGCTTTCTTT. The full variable domain, in which reference TRBV7-9 and TRBJ1-1 provide the parts outside the CDR3, is DTGVSQNPRHKITKRGQNVTFRCDPISEHNRLYWYRQTLGQGPEFLTYFQNEAQLEKSRLLSDRFSAERPKGSFSTLEIQRTEQGDSAMYLCASSQTGNTEAFFGQGTRLTVV.

This clone was observed a handful of times. The chain carries TRBV6-1 and TRBJ2-7; perhaps TRBD1 as D (5 bases). CDR1 MNHNS and CDR2 SASEGT come from the germline V gene. CDR3 length equals 15 residues. V lost 2 bases and J 6 bases, leaving 17 bases between the germline ends. The CDR3 spells CASSEQGLPTSEQYF. The CDR3 region has the DNA TGTGCCAGCAGTGAACAGGGCTTACCTACAAGCGAGCAGTACTTC.

There are a few counts of this clone. This chain joins TRBV5-1 and TRBJ2-2, with 8 positions matching TRBD2. V was clipped by 3 bases and J by 0 bases; unmatched bases: 4. The germline gives CDR1 SGHRS, CDR2 YFSETQ. The CDR3 is made up of 16 amino acids. Here the CDR3 DNA reads TGCGCCAGCAGCTCGGGGGGGCGCGCGAACACCGGGGAGCTGTTTTTT. It is translated as CASSSGGRANTGELFF.

The chain combines TRBV7-8 with TRBJ2-5, with D possibly matching TRBD2 (6 bases). Trimming took 7 bases from V and 5 from J, leaving 17 bases between them. The CDR3 has 14 amino acids. CDR1 is SGHVS and CDR2 is FQNEAQ in the germline V gene. The CDR3 loop reads CASKRAVAEETQYF. The CDR3 DNA is TGTGCCAGCAAGAGGGCGGTAGCGGAGGAGACCCAGTACTTC. Full variable domain (outside the CDR3, taken from reference TRBV7-8 and TRBJ2-5): GAGVSQSPRYKVAKRGQDVALRCDPISGHVSLFWYQQALGQGPEFLTYFQNEAQLDKSGLPSDRFFAERPEGSVSTLKIQRTQQEDSAVYLCASKRAVAEETQYFGPGTRLLVL.

This clone occurred once. The chain joins TRBV19 to TRBJ1-2; 7 nucleotides align to TRBD1. After removal of 3 bases from V and 7 bases from J, the junction contained 14 bases not matched to a gene. CDR1 LNHDA and CDR2 SQIVND come from the germline V gene (reference sequence). The CDR3 runs 16 residues. In DNA, the CDR3 is TGTGCCAGTAGTATCGTAGGAGGGGGCCGGGCCTTTGGCTACACCTTC. It translates to CASSIVGGGRAFGYTF.

This clone was counted only a few times. The J gene is TRBJ2-3, the V gene TRBV4-3, with a possible D match to TRBD1 (5 bases). The CDR3 extends over 15 amino acids. Germline V gives CDR1 LGHNA, CDR2 YSLEER. Trimming cost V 1 base and J 6 bases, with 14 bases left between them. The CDR3 region is CASSQAQGTVDTQYF. The DNA of the CDR3 is TGCGCCAGCAGCCAAGCTCAGGGAACGGTGGATACGCAGTATTTT.

This clone was seen a handful of times. The rearrangement joins TRBV5-1 to TRBJ2-5, with D tentatively TRBD2 (5 bases). In germline, CDR1 is SGHRS, CDR2 YFSETQ. V was clipped by 4 bases and J by 3 bases, with 10 bases between them. CDR3 length: 13 amino acids. The CDR3 coding sequence is TGCGCCAGCAGCCCTTGGGGAGAAGAGACCCAGTACTTC. This sequence encodes CASSPWGEETQYF.

This rearrangement joins TRBV28 to TRBJ1-6; 7 bases are shared with TRBD1. Germline CDR1 reads MDHEN; CDR2 reads SYDVKM. V was clipped by 4 bases and J by 8 bases; unmatched bases: 14. The CDR3 is 17 amino acids. The CDR3 DNA is TGTGCCAGCAGTTCGCCAACAGGGGACAACCTTCATTCACCCCTCCACTTT. This codes for CASSSPTGDNLHSPLHF.

The table lists this clone with a few counts. The V and J genes are TRBV6-5 and TRBJ2-7; the match to TRBD1 covers 11 bases. Looked up from germline, CDR1 is MNHEY and CDR2 is SVGAGI. CDR3 size: 14 residues. V lost 3 bases, J lost 5 bases, and 3 bases stayed unmatched. The DNA for the CDR3 is TGTGCCAGCAGTTATGGGACAGGGGGAAACGAGCAGTACTTC. Encoded protein: CASSYGTGGNEQYF.

This clone appeared a few times. The chain joins TRBV18 to TRBJ2-2; TRBD1 might be the D (7 bases). V shed 0 bases and J shed 2 bases, with 13 bases lying between them. This CDR3 has 17 amino acids. The germline V gene has CDR1 KGHSH and CDR2 LQKENI. CDR3 region: CASSPPGGGPNTGELFF. For the CDR3, the DNA is TGTGCCAGCTCACCACCCGGAGGGGGCCCCAACACCGGGGAGCTGTTTTTT.

V and J are TRBV7-9 and TRBJ2-7, with 9 bases that match TRBD2. Trimming cost V 5 bases and J 2 bases; bases outside gene matches: 4. Germline V gene lookup returns CDR1 SEHNR and CDR2 FQNEAQ (reference sequence). The CDR3 totals 14 residues. In DNA, the CDR3 is TGTGCCAGCAGCCCGCGCGGGGGGGCCTACGAGCAGTACTTC. Protein product: CASSPRGGAYEQYF.

The CDR3 is CSVEARTGDGYTF. CDR3 coding DNA: TGCAGCGTTGAGGCTAGGACAGGAGATGGCTACACCTTC. This chain links TRBV29-1 with TRBJ1-2, with 7 bases matching TRBD1. Unmatched junction bases numbered 7, after V lost 3 bases and J lost 6 bases. The CDR3 is 13 residues long. Germline V gives CDR1 SQVTM, CDR2 ANQGSEA.

The DNA for the CDR3 is TGTGCCAGCAGCTTATATGTAACTCCCACCAATGAGCAGTTCTTC. It specifies CASSLYVTPTNEQFF. This sequence joins TRBV7-2 and TRBJ2-1; no clear D gene. The CDR3 is made up of 15 amino acids. CDR1 SGHTA and CDR2 FQGNSA come from the germline V gene. V was pared by 2 bases and J by 6 bases, with 14 bases between.

The chain employs TRBV5-4 and TRBJ2-2; 14 nucleotides line up with TRBD2. Trimming cost V 4 bases and J 0 bases; bases outside gene matches: 2. Per germline, CDR1 SGHNT and CDR2 YYREEE (reference sequence). The CDR3 is made up of 17 amino acids. In DNA, the CDR3 is TGTGCCAGCAGCCCGACTAGCGGGGGGGCGAACACCGGGGAGCTGTTTTTT. This gives the protein CASSPTSGGANTGELFF.

This clone was counted only a few times. The chain couples TRBV28 to TRBJ2-3; no reliable D call. Germline CDR1 MDHEN, CDR2 SYDVKM. The CDR3 is 14 amino acids. Trimming cost V 11 bases and J 0 bases, with 15 bases left between them. The DNA of the CDR3 is TGTGCCTGTAAGGAGCCACCTAGCACAGATACGCAGTATTTT. Translating it yields CACKEPPSTDTQYF.

This clone was detected only a few times. This chain links TRBV5-4 with TRBJ2-2; 10 nucleotides line up with TRBD2. With V trimmed by 0 bases and J by 0 bases, 2 bases remained unmatched. Germline lookup yields CDR1 SGHNT and CDR2 YYREEE (reference sequence). This CDR3 contains 17 residues. The CDR3 DNA sequence: TGTGCCAGCAGCTTGGGACTAGCGGGTTCGAACACCGGGGAGCTGTTTTTT. Translating gives CASSLGLAGSNTGELFF.

The chain combines TRBV29-1 with TRBJ1-3; D is ambiguous. Per the germline V gene, CDR1 is SQVTM and CDR2 is ANQGSEA. Trimming took off 6 bases at V and 4 bases at J, with 10 bases between the two ends. CDR3 length: 12 residues. The chain's CDR3 is CSVAGPGNTIYF. Here the CDR3 DNA reads TGCAGCGTGGCTGGCCCGGGAAACACCATATATTTT.

This clone appeared a few times. The V and J genes are TRBV28 and TRBJ1-1; D is ambiguous. Between the trimmed V and J ends, which lost 7 bases and 5 bases, there was a span of 14 bases. Per germline, CDR1 MDHEN and CDR2 SYDVKM. The CDR3 consists of 13 residues. The CDR3 loop is CASTIEGATEAFF. The CDR3 DNA is TGTGCCAGCACCATTGAGGGTGCAACTGAAGCTTTCTTT.

There are a few counts of this clone. The chain links TRBV5-6 to TRBJ1-2; 8 bases are a match to TRBD1. CDR3 length: 16 residues. With V trimmed by 4 bases and J by 4 bases, 12 bases remained unmatched. The germline V gene encodes CDR1 SGHDT and CDR2 YYEEEE. For the CDR3, the DNA is TGTGCCAGCAGCCCCAGTGGTGGACAGGGTACCTATGGCTACACCTTC. Translating gives CASSPSGGQGTYGYTF. The whole variable domain, remainder taken from reference TRBV5-6 and TRBJ1-2, is DAGVTQSPTHLIKTRGQQVTLRCSPKSGHDTVSWYQQALGQGPQFIFQYYEEEERQRGNFPDRFSGHQFPNYSSELNVNALLLGDSALYLCASSPSGGQGTYGYTFGSGTRLTVV.

This rearrangement joins TRBV5-6 to TRBJ2-7, with D possibly matching TRBD2 (5 bases). This CDR3 spans 14 amino acids. Trimming shortened V by 1 base and J by 4 bases, and 12 bases separated the two germline ends. Germline lookup yields CDR1 SGHDT and CDR2 YYEEEE. Here the CDR3 reads CASSLMRARYEQYF. The CDR3 DNA follows: TGTGCCAGCAGCTTGATGAGGGCCAGGTACGAGCAGTACTTC.

There are a few counts of this clone. V is TRBV15 and J is TRBJ2-1; 9 bases align to TRBD2. In germline, CDR1 is LNHNV, CDR2 YYDKDF (reference sequence). This CDR3 comprises 15 residues. The V segment lost 1 base and the J segment 4 bases; nucleotides outside the gene matches: 2. DNA for the CDR3: TGTGCCACCAGCAGAGGACTAGCGGAATACAATGAGCAGTTCTTC. Protein: CATSRGLAEYNEQFF.

The chain couples TRBV9 to TRBJ2-1; the D gene is possibly TRBD2 (6 bases). The germline V gene has CDR1 SGDLS and CDR2 YYNGEE. The germline V and J ends were trimmed by 0 bases and 9 bases, with 10 bases remaining between them. This CDR3 contains 13 residues. Written as DNA, the CDR3 is TGTGCCAGCAGCGTAGGGGCGGGGCTTGAGCAGTTCTTC. This codes for CASSVGAGLEQFF.

This chain links TRBV27 with TRBJ1-6; D remains unclear. CDR3 size: 13 residues. Trimming took 1 base from V and 7 from J, leaving 5 bases between them. Germline lookup yields CDR1 MNHEY and CDR2 SMNVEV (reference sequence). The CDR3 loop reads CASSLFLNSPLHF. CDR3 sequence (DNA): TGTGCCAGCAGTTTATTTCTAAATTCACCCCTCCACTTT.

The chain joins TRBV7-9 to TRBJ2-7, with 7 bases identical to TRBD1. Germline CDR1 SEHNR, CDR2 FQNEAQ (reference sequence). The CDR3 covers 17 residues. Trimming cost V 1 base and J 3 bases; bases outside gene matches: 12. The DNA of the CDR3 is TGTGCCAGCAGCTTAGGAGGGGGCCGTCCCGTGGTCTACGAGCAGTACTTC. It yields the protein CASSLGGGRPVVYEQYF. Supplemented by reference TRBV7-9 and TRBJ2-7, the full variable domain reads DTGVSQNPRHKITKRGQNVTFRCDPISEHNRLYWYRQTLGQGPEFLTYFQNEAQLEKSRLLSDRFSAERPKGSFSTLEIQRTEQGDSAMYLCASSLGGGRPVVYEQYFGPGTRLTVT.

In its sample, this clone was seen a few times. V is TRBV5-6 and J is TRBJ1-1; D not certain. V lost 0 bases and J 0 bases, leaving 9 bases between the germline ends. This CDR3 is 15 amino acids long. CDR1 and CDR2 from the germline V gene are SGHDT and YYEEEE. The CDR3 reads CASSLVTLMNTEAFF. The CDR3 region has the DNA TGTGCCAGCAGCTTGGTGACTTTAATGAACACTGAAGCTTTCTTT.

The V call is TRBV7-2, the J call TRBJ2-2; unclear D gene. CDR1 SGHTA and CDR2 FQGNSA come from the germline V gene. V was trimmed by 4 bases and J by 4 bases, leaving 13 bases between them. This CDR3 has 15 amino acids. CDR3 nucleotide sequence: TGTGCCAGCAGCTCCAAACAGCTCCTCACCGGGGAGCTGTTTTTT. Translation: CASSSKQLLTGELFF.

This clone was picked up a small number of times. DNA of the CDR3: TGTGCCAGCAGTTCAAGCGGGAGGGCGACCGGGGAGCTGTTTTTT. This gives the protein CASSSSGRATGELFF. The chain recombines TRBV6-5 with TRBJ2-2, with 10 nucleotides matching TRBD2. The V gene end was trimmed by 4 bases and the J gene end by 5 bases; junction bases not matched to a gene: 4. The germline V gene has CDR1 MNHEY and CDR2 SVGAGI. The CDR3 is 15 amino acids.